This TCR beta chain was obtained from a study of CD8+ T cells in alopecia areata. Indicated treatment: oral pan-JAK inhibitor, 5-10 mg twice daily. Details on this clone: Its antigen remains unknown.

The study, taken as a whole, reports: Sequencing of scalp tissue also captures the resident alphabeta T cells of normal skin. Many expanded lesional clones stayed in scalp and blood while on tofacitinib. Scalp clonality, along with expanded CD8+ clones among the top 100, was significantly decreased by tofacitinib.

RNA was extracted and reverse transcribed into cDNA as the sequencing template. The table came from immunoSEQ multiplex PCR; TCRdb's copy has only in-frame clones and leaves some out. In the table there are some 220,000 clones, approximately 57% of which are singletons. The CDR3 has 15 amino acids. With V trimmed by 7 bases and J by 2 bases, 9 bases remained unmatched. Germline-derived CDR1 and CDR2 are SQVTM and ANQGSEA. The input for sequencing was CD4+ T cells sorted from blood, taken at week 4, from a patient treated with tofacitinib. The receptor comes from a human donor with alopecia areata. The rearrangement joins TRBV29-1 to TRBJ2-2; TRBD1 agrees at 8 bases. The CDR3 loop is CSASLQGVNTGELFF. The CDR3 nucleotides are TGCAGCGCCAGCTTACAGGGGGTAAACACCGGGGAGCTGTTTTTT.